The 21 T cell receptor beta chains below were found in one sample sequenced in a study of cytomegalovirus exposure and HLA in healthy donors (dated by TCRdb to 2017 to 2019). The library was generated by the immunoSEQ multiplex PCR assay. For the multiplex PCR, a mixture combining 60 forward primers for TCR Vbeta segments and 13 reverse primers for TCR Jbeta segments was used. Imported from immuneACCESS, the table was reduced by TCRdb to in-frame sequences with V and J called. These copies leave out some clones; in studies compared against another copy, an unresolved V gene accounts for under half, and the cause of the remainder is not known. For this sample the table gives 55,000 to 85,000 clones, of which 86% were detected only once. Of the sample, roughly 2% falls within the top ten clones. The sample was PBMCs. These receptors all stem from a woman in her thirties in good health and CMV-seronegative.

The count of this clone is one. V is TRBV13 and J is TRBJ2-3; D may be TRBD2 (5 bases). The CDR3 extends over 14 amino acids. V was shortened by 0 bases and J by 5 bases, with 9 bases between the two germline ends. CDR1 PRHDT and CDR2 FYEKMQ come from the germline V gene (reference sequence). CDR3 region: CASSLGLAGDTQYF. The CDR3 nucleotides are TGTGCCAGCAGCTTAGGTCTGGCGGGAGATACGCAGTATTTT.

Here the CDR3 reads CASSTGLAGGYNEQFF. The DNA of the CDR3 is TGTGCCAGCAGCACCGGACTAGCGGGAGGGTACAATGAGCAGTTCTTC. The chain uses TRBV7-3 and TRBJ2-1; 15 bases align to TRBD2. V lost 5 bases and J lost 4; bases outside the gene matches: 3. In germline, CDR1 is SGHTA, CDR2 FQGTGA. CDR3 length: 16 residues.

The chain recombines TRBV5-6 with TRBJ2-5; 7 positions match TRBD2. After removal of 1 base from V and 5 bases from J, the junction contained 8 bases not matched to a gene. CDR3 length: 15 residues. The germline V gene has CDR1 SGHDT and CDR2 YYEEEE. In DNA form, the CDR3 reads TGTGCCAGCAGCTTGTTGGGGGAGGGCCTTGAGACCCAGTACTTC. It specifies CASSLLGEGLETQYF.

The J gene is TRBJ2-2, the V gene TRBV15; 10 nucleotides agree with TRBD1. CDR1 and CDR2 (germline): LNHNV, YYDKDF (reference sequence). The length of the CDR3 is 15 residues. The junction had 5 bases not matched to a gene; V was cut back by 5 bases and J by 5 bases. The CDR3 nucleotides read TGTGCCACCAGCCAAGGGACAGGGGAGACCGGGGAGCTGTTTTTT. This gives the protein CATSQGTGETGELFF.

The rearrangement links TRBV9 to TRBJ2-2; 7 bases are a match to TRBD1. This CDR3 region has 15 residues. Germline V gene lookup returns CDR1 SGDLS and CDR2 YYNGEE. The J segment lost 2 bases and the V segment lost 4 bases, leaving 5 bases of the junction unmatched. The CDR3 is CASSFRDRNTGELFF. The CDR3 region has the DNA TGTGCCAGCAGCTTCCGGGACAGAAACACCGGGGAGCTGTTTTTT.

This clone has just one count. The chain is built from TRBV7-2 and TRBJ1-4; D is unresolved. This CDR3 contains 15 residues. Germline assignment: CDR1 SGHTA and CDR2 FQGNSA. V was cut by 1 base and J by 8 bases, with 14 bases left in between. The CDR3 reads CASSLGVAKPEKLFF. The CDR3 nucleotides read TGTGCCAGCAGCTTAGGAGTAGCTAAGCCGGAAAAACTGTTTTTT.

The chain joins TRBV7-6 to TRBJ2-2, with 7 bases lining up with TRBD1. J was trimmed by 4 bases and V by 6 bases; bases with no gene match: 8. CDR1 SGHVS and CDR2 FNYEAQ come from the germline V gene. The CDR3 contains 15 residues. The CDR3, as DNA: TGTGCCAGCAGTTACGACAGGGCGCCCACCGGGGAGCTGTTTTTT. It codes for CASSYDRAPTGELFF.

This clone was seen just once. The rearrangement uses TRBV7-9 and TRBJ2-1, with 7 bases fitting TRBD2. The CDR3 length is 16 residues. The V segment lost 3 bases and the J segment 3 bases; nucleotides outside the gene matches: 8. CDR1 SEHNR and CDR2 FQNEAQ come from the germline V gene (reference sequence). The CDR3 reads CASSFRAGAYYNEQFF. The CDR3 DNA follows: TGTGCCAGCAGCTTCCGGGCGGGAGCCTACTACAATGAGCAGTTCTTC.

This clone showed up just once. The V call is TRBV11-3, the J call TRBJ1-1, with D perhaps matching TRBD1 (6 bases). The ends were cut back, 1 base at V and 2 bases at J, with 17 bases in the middle. This CDR3 comprises 17 residues. Germline V gives CDR1 SGHNT, CDR2 YENEEA. The DNA of the CDR3 is TGTGCCAGCAGCTTAGGGACAGCTTTGGAGGTCAACACTGAAGCTTTCTTT. The encoded protein is CASSLGTALEVNTEAFF.

The chain recombines TRBV4-3 with TRBJ1-1; TRBD1 is a possible D gene (5 bases). Germline loops: CDR1 LGHNA, CDR2 YSLEER. The CDR3 runs to 14 residues. V was pared by 4 bases and J by 8 bases, with 17 bases between. This CDR3 is CASSPTGLRREAFF. DNA for the CDR3: TGCGCCAGCAGCCCGACGGGACTCAGAAGGGAAGCTTTCTTT.

V is TRBV28 and J is TRBJ1-2; D is unclear. V gave up 5 bases and J gave up 8 bases, with 12 bases separating them. This CDR3 is built from 12 residues. Germline V gene lookup returns CDR1 MDHEN and CDR2 SYDVKM. CDR3 DNA sequence: TGTGCCAGCAGTCCAGAGGGATCGGGCTACACCTTC. It yields the protein CASSPEGSGYTF.

The sample holds a few counts of this clone. The gene calls are TRBV4-1 and TRBJ1-1; possible D gene TRBD1, 5 bases. This CDR3 spans 20 amino acids. The germline gives CDR1 MGHRA, CDR2 YSYEKL. Deletions cut 0 bases from V and 2 bases from J, with 25 bases between. The CDR3 DNA sequence: TGCGCCAGCAGCCAAGAGGTATCAGGACAAATCTACCTGTCCAACACTGAAGCTTTCTTT. Translation: CASSQEVSGQIYLSNTEAFF.

The chain is built from TRBV19 and TRBJ2-2; D call uncertain. The CDR3 consists of 13 residues. V was shortened by 2 bases and J by 6 bases, with 7 bases between the two germline ends. Germline V gene lookup returns CDR1 LNHDA and CDR2 SQIVND (reference sequence). CDR3: CASSISRAGELFF. CDR3 DNA sequence: TGTGCCAGTAGTATATCTAGAGCCGGGGAGCTGTTTTTT.

This clone was detected only a few times. V is TRBV18 and J is TRBJ2-7, with 9 bases fitting TRBD2. Germline values: CDR1 KGHSH, CDR2 LQKENI. The CDR3 consists of 15 residues. V trimming: 3 bases; J trimming: 0 bases; junction bases outside the gene matches: 3. CDR3 DNA: TGTGCCAGCTCACCCCTAGCGGGGAGCTCCTACGAGCAGTACTTC. It translates to CASSPLAGSSYEQYF.

The chain joins TRBV11-3 to TRBJ2-7; a weak D match, TRBD2 (5 bases). CDR1 is SGHNT and CDR2 is YENEEA in the germline V gene. With 3 bases removed from V and 5 bases from J, the gap between germline ends came to 14 bases. The CDR3 is 14 amino acids. The CDR3 nucleotides read TGTGCCAGCAGCTTGGACTGGGTAGAGAACGAGCAGTACTTC. This translates into CASSLDWVENEQYF.

The CDR3 region is CASSQREVQETQYF. The DNA for the CDR3 is TGTGCCAGCAGCCAGAGAGAGGTTCAAGAGACCCAGTACTTC. This chain uses TRBV4-2 with TRBJ2-5; D is undetermined. The CDR3 is made up of 14 amino acids. Trimming took off 3 bases at V and 2 bases at J, with 10 bases between the two ends. The germline CDR1 and CDR2 sequences are LGHNA and YNFKEQ.

The chain uses TRBV4-2 and TRBJ2-2; TRBD1 matches at 8 bases. V was clipped by 0 bases and J by 7 bases; unmatched bases: 7. The CDR3 runs 16 residues. Germline loops: CDR1 LGHNA, CDR2 YNFKEQ. The CDR3 DNA sequence: TGTGCCAGCAGCCAAGATGGGCCAGGGGGCGGCGGGGAGCTGTTTTTT. Its translation: CASSQDGPGGGGELFF.

The rearrangement links TRBV27 to TRBJ2-1, with 10 bases matching TRBD2. The CDR3 is 20 residues long. V lost 2 bases, J lost 2 bases, and 15 bases stayed unmatched. The germline V gene has CDR1 MNHEY and CDR2 SMNVEV (reference sequence). CDR3 in DNA: TGTGCCAGCAGTTTAATTCCGGTCGTCCTAGCGGGGGATACCTACAATGAGCAGTTCTTC. Translating it yields CASSLIPVVLAGDTYNEQFF.

The V and J genes are TRBV11-1 and TRBJ1-1; 7 bases match TRBD1. The CDR3 runs 12 residues. V was clipped by 5 bases and J by 7 bases; unmatched bases: 4. Germline CDR1 reads SGHAT; CDR2 reads FQDESV (reference sequence). The CDR3 loop reads CASSANRGEAFF. In DNA form, the CDR3 reads TGTGCCAGCAGCGCAAACAGGGGTGAAGCTTTCTTT. The complete variable domain, with remaining parts taken from reference TRBV11-1 and TRBJ1-1, reads EAEVAQSPRYKITEKSQAVAFWCDPISGHATLYWYRQILGQGPELLVQFQDESVVDDSQLPKDRFSAERLKGVDSTLKIQPAELGDSAMYLCASSANRGEAFFGQGTRLTVV.

This clone was seen more than once but under ten times. The CDR3 is CASSPQTGGAAEAFF. The CDR3 DNA reads as TGCGCCAGCAGCCCCCAGACCGGTGGGGCGGCTGAAGCTTTCTTT. The chain uses TRBV4-1 and TRBJ1-1; weak D call: TRBD1 (5 bases). The V end was cut by 4 bases, the J end by 6 bases, with 18 bases between. Germline V gene sequence: CDR1 MGHRA, CDR2 YSYEKL. The CDR3 is 15 amino acids.

This rearrangement joins TRBV4-2 to TRBJ2-3, with D unclear. CDR3 length: 15 residues. Trimming took 3 bases from V and 4 from J, leaving 14 bases between them. Germline values: CDR1 LGHNA, CDR2 YNFKEQ. The CDR3 nucleotides are TGTGCCAGCAGCCACCCCGGTGAGCGCGCAGATACGCAGTATTTT. Translation: CASSHPGERADTQYF.